The 23 T cell receptor beta chains listed next were all sequenced from one sample in a study of radiation and T cells in renal cell carcinoma (dated by TCRdb to the early 2020s). In the paper's terms, the time point label means: baseline pretreatment blood. This sample's treatment or condition label indicates: 15 Gy SBRT to primary tumor, nephrectomy 4 weeks later. Library creation used the immunoSEQ multiplex PCR assay. TCRdb carries this immuneACCESS record with in-frame sequences only. Its versions omit some clonotypes, under half of them owing to an unresolved V gene in the studies checked, with the rest unexplained. Across this sample there are about 21,000 clones, with over 70% seen only once. Together, the top ten hold around 40% of the sample. The sample here was blood, taken from a patient whose treatment included radiotherapy and nephrectomy. Receptor source: a man aged 60 to 75 with renal cell carcinoma.

This clone came up once. The V and J genes are TRBV5-3 and TRBJ2-2; D not certain. TRBV5-3 is an open reading frame whose function is uncertain. The V end lost 3 bases, the J end lost 5 bases, and 14 bases lay between the germline ends. CDR3 length equals 15 residues. The CDR3 sequence is CARSYGVPGTGELFF. CDR3 in DNA: TGTGCCAGAAGCTATGGGGTCCCCGGGACCGGGGAGCTGTTTTTT.

The chain employs TRBV27 and TRBJ2-5, with a tentative D call TRBD2 (6 bases). This CDR3 comprises 15 residues. Between the trimmed V and J ends, which lost 5 bases and 5 bases, there was a span of 18 bases. From germline, CDR1 is MNHEY and CDR2 SMNVEV (reference sequence). CDR3 loop: CASSLAGLKWETQYF. The CDR3 DNA reads TGTGCCAGCAGTCTTGCGGGACTCAAGTGGGAGACCCAGTACTTC.

This clone has only one observation. V and J are TRBV5-1 and TRBJ2-3; no reliable D call. The CDR3 length is 15 residues. Germline-derived CDR1 and CDR2 are SGHRS and YFSETQ. V shed 0 bases and J shed 5 bases, with 13 bases lying between them. CDR3 sequence: CASSLASGSGDTQYF. DNA of the CDR3: TGCGCCAGCAGCTTGGCTTCTGGTTCCGGAGATACGCAGTATTTT. Based on the CDR3 plus reference TRBV5-1 and TRBJ2-3, the full variable domain is KAGVTQTPRYLIKTRGQQVTLSCSPISGHRSVSWYQQTPGQGLQFLFEYFSETQRNKGNFPGRFSGRQFSNSRSEMNVSTLELGDSALYLCASSLASGSGDTQYFGPGTRLTVL.

V gene TRBV6-6 combines with J gene TRBJ2-7, with a possible D match to TRBD1 (6 bases). The CDR3 length is 13 residues. V was clipped by 5 bases and J by 2 bases, with 10 bases between them. The germline CDR1 and CDR2 sequences are MNHNY and SVGAGI (reference sequence). The CDR3 loop reads CASSRQDPYEQYF. The CDR3 coding sequence is TGTGCCAGCAGTCGACAGGACCCCTACGAGCAGTACTTC.

This clone was seen only once. This sequence joins TRBV4-3 and TRBJ2-1; D remains ambiguous. This CDR3 comprises 13 residues. Germline CDR1 reads LGHNA; CDR2 reads YSLEER. The ends were cut back, 4 bases at V and 8 bases at J, with 12 bases in the middle. The CDR3 DNA reads as TGCGCCAGCAGCCGTTCCACAATTTATGAGCAGTTCTTC. It encodes CASSRSTIYEQFF.

This chain connects TRBV27 to TRBJ1-1; D is possibly TRBD1 (5 bases). CDR3 size: 13 residues. The germline V and J ends were trimmed by 11 bases and 1 base, with 14 bases remaining between them. Per germline, CDR1 MNHEY and CDR2 SMNVEV (reference sequence). CDR3 in amino acids: CAGTGQGNTEAFF. The CDR3 DNA sequence: TGTGCCGGGACCGGGCAGGGGAACACTGAAGCTTTCTTT.

This rearrangement joins TRBV28 to TRBJ1-5; possibly TRBD1 for D (6 bases). This CDR3 has 15 residues. V was shortened by 3 bases and J by 6 bases, with 15 bases between the two germline ends. Germline V CDR1 and CDR2: MDHEN, SYDVKM. The CDR3 protein is CASSLWREGVQPQHF. The CDR3 DNA follows: TGTGCCAGCAGTTTGTGGAGGGAGGGGGTTCAGCCCCAGCATTTT.

This clone showed up just once. V gene TRBV6-1 combines with J gene TRBJ2-1; TRBD2 agrees at 9 bases. With 10 bases clipped from V and 8 bases from J, the junction kept 15 bases outside the gene matches. Germline V gene sequence: CDR1 MNHNS, CDR2 SASEGT. The CDR3 has 15 residues. The CDR3 spells CATYASGIGLDEQFF. In DNA form, the CDR3 reads TGTGCCACCTACGCTAGCGGGATTGGATTGGATGAGCAGTTCTTC.

The J gene is TRBJ2-1, the V gene TRBV4-1; perhaps D is TRBD1 or TRBD2 (6 bases each). V shed 1 base and J shed 4 bases, with 17 bases lying between them. In germline, CDR1 is MGHRA, CDR2 YSYEKL. The CDR3 is 17 residues long. This chain's CDR3 is CASSQVWGARTYNEQFF. The CDR3 DNA is TGCGCCAGCAGCCAAGTTTGGGGGGCGAGAACTTACAATGAGCAGTTCTTC.

V is TRBV30 and J is TRBJ2-2; a weak D match, TRBD1 (6 bases). Germline V gene data show CDR1 as GTSNPN and CDR2 as SVGIG (reference sequence). The CDR3 runs to 17 residues. The V and J ends lost 0 bases and 3 bases respectively, with 17 bases between them. The CDR3: CAWSVRSGAVYTGELFF. CDR3 bases: TGTGCCTGGAGTGTACGGTCAGGGGCAGTGTACACCGGGGAGCTGTTTTTT.

This chain joins TRBV7-8 and TRBJ1-1, with TRBD1 as a possible D gene (5 bases). The V gene's germline CDR1 is SGHVS and CDR2 FQNEAQ. Trimming pared 4 bases from V and 1 base from J, leaving 7 bases between. This CDR3 spans 13 amino acids. CDR3 loop: CASSSGGNTEAFF. CDR3 coding DNA: TGTGCCAGCAGCTCTGGGGGGAACACTGAAGCTTTCTTT.

This chain connects TRBV5-1 to TRBJ2-5; D is unresolved. V lost 2 bases and J 4 bases, leaving 12 bases between the germline ends. The CDR3 has 14 residues. Germline V CDR1 and CDR2: SGHRS, YFSETQ. In nucleotides, the CDR3 is TGCGCCAGCAGCTTTTCTGGTGTCGGAGAGACCCAGTACTTC. This codes for CASSFSGVGETQYF.

The chain recombines TRBV6-1 with TRBJ1-2; D unresolved. This CDR3 region has 13 residues. Trimming removed 10 bases at V and 4 bases at J, with 16 bases between. Looked up from germline, CDR1 is MNHNS and CDR2 is SASEGT. This CDR3 is CAIPHKLGYGYTF. In nucleotides, the CDR3 is TGTGCCATCCCCCACAAGCTAGGCTATGGCTACACCTTC.

The chain links TRBV6-5 to TRBJ2-5; no clear D. The V end was cut by 2 bases, the J end by 4 bases, with 14 bases between. CDR3 size: 15 residues. From germline, CDR1 is MNHEY and CDR2 SVGAGI. The CDR3 region is CASSYHSGPTETQYF. The DNA of the CDR3 is TGTGCCAGCAGTTACCATTCGGGCCCCACAGAGACCCAGTACTTC.

The chain employs TRBV9 and TRBJ2-7; 9 positions match TRBD2. Per germline, CDR1 SGDLS and CDR2 YYNGEE. V was clipped by 7 bases and J by 2 bases; unmatched bases: 10. CDR3 length: 15 residues. The CDR3 DNA reads TGTGCCAGCGCTAGCGGGAAGAGTGGCGCCTACGAGCAGTACTTC. This translates into CASASGKSGAYEQYF.

The chain combines TRBV11-2 with TRBJ2-2; D is unclear. V shed 1 base and J shed 3 bases, with 9 bases lying between them. The CDR3 covers 15 residues. The germline V gene has CDR1 SGHAT and CDR2 FQNNGV. The chain's CDR3 is CASSLVPWDTGELFF. As DNA, the CDR3 is TGTGCCAGCAGCTTAGTCCCCTGGGACACCGGGGAGCTGTTTTTT.

A few counts support this clone. This sequence joins TRBV7-8 and TRBJ2-3; 12 bases align to TRBD2. The trim removed 5 bases at V and 4 bases at J, leaving 10 bases unmatched. The CDR3 has 17 residues. CDR1 is SGHVS and CDR2 is FQNEAQ in the germline V gene. The CDR3 DNA sequence: TGTGCCAGCAGCCCTAGGGGATCTAGCGGGAGGGCAGATACGCAGTATTTT. Its protein product is CASSPRGSSGRADTQYF.

V is TRBV19 and J is TRBJ1-5, with 7 bases that match TRBD1. CDR3 length equals 17 residues. From germline, CDR1 is LNHDA and CDR2 SQIVND (reference sequence). Unmatched junction bases numbered 9, after V lost 4 bases and J lost 0 bases. CDR3 residues: CASSKGRGPYSNQPQHF. DNA for the CDR3: TGTGCCAGTAGTAAGGGTAGGGGGCCCTATAGCAATCAGCCCCAGCATTTT.

This rearrangement joins TRBV5-1 to TRBJ1-1; TRBD1 agrees at 8 bases. With V trimmed by 0 bases and J by 6 bases, 1 base remained unmatched. Per germline, CDR1 SGHRS and CDR2 YFSETQ. The CDR3 is 13 residues long. CDR3 nucleotides: TGCGCCAGCAGCTTGGGACAGGGGTCTGAAGCTTTCTTT. Protein: CASSLGQGSEAFF.

This rearrangement joins TRBV18 to TRBJ2-6; unclear D gene. Looked up from germline, CDR1 is KGHSH and CDR2 is LQKENI. V gave up 3 bases and J gave up 4 bases, with 7 bases separating them. The CDR3 contains 14 residues. CDR3 nucleotide sequence: TGTGCCAGCTCACCTGGGTCCGGGGCCAACGTCCTGACTTTC. Its translation: CASSPGSGANVLTF.

The rearrangement links TRBV7-8 to TRBJ2-4; 13 nucleotides match TRBD2. The CDR3 extends over 18 amino acids. Trimming took 5 bases from V and 2 from J; bases not matched to a gene: 9. The V gene's germline CDR1 is SGHVS and CDR2 FQNEAQ. The DNA for the CDR3 is TGTGCCAGCAGCCCGGGGACTAGCGGGACCCGGTCCAAAAACATTCAGTACTTC. Its translation: CASSPGTSGTRSKNIQYF.

By sample fraction, this clone is medium-sized. The rearrangement joins TRBV7-9 to TRBJ1-3; tentatively, D is TRBD1 (5 bases). Per germline, CDR1 SEHNR and CDR2 FQNEAQ (reference sequence). There are 18 residues in the CDR3. V gave up 1 base and J gave up 0 bases, with 16 bases separating them. The CDR3: CASSLGQGRRGSGNTIYF. The DNA of the CDR3 is TGTGCCAGCAGCTTAGGACAAGGTCGTAGGGGCTCTGGAAACACCATATATTTT.

This rearrangement joins TRBV5-4 to TRBJ2-1; no clear D gene. This CDR3 has 12 amino acids. Germline-derived CDR1 and CDR2 are SGHNT and YYREEE (reference sequence). Trimming took off 2 bases at V and 4 bases at J, with 4 bases between the two ends. The CDR3 DNA follows: TGTGCCAGCAGCTTTTATTACAATGAGCAGTTCTTC. Translating gives CASSFYYNEQFF.